This passage covers 15 T cell receptor beta chains from one sample sequenced in a study of siplizumab effects on memory and regulatory T cells. The data were produced by immunoSEQ multiplex PCR, yet TCRdb's version contains in-frame clones alone and is incomplete. Of 70,000 to 95,000 clones listed, 96% were seen once; the top ten hold under 0.04%. The sequenced sample consisted of naive CD4+ T cells sorted from blood. The receptors derive from a human donor in good health.

This clone appeared once. Written as DNA, the CDR3 is TGTGCCAGCAGTGCTTCGACAGGGTCTGGCTACACCTTC. Its translation is CASSASTGSGYTF. V usage is TRBV2 and J usage is TRBJ1-2; 7 bases agree with TRBD1. From germline, CDR1 is SNHLY and CDR2 FYNNEI. The CDR3 runs 13 residues. Trimming cost V 4 bases and J 7 bases; bases outside gene matches: 6.

The genes are TRBV19 and TRBJ2-7; TRBD1 matches 9 bases. The CDR3 runs 14 residues. J gave up 5 bases and V 3 bases, and 5 bases lay outside the gene matches. CDR1 is LNHDA, CDR2 SQIVND, per germline (reference sequence). Written as DNA, the CDR3 is TGTGCCAGTAGTATGGGACAGGGTTACCACGAGCAGTACTTC. Encoded protein: CASSMGQGYHEQYF.

The chain carries TRBV10-3 and TRBJ2-5, with 7 bases aligning to TRBD2. Losses at the gene ends were 10 bases for V and 3 bases for J; bases not matched to a gene: 5. Germline-derived CDR1 and CDR2 are ENHRY and SYGVKD. The CDR3 runs 12 residues. This chain's CDR3 is CATKRDEETQYF. CDR3 DNA sequence: TGTGCCACCAAGCGGGACGAAGAGACCCAGTACTTC.

The V call is TRBV9, the J call TRBJ1-2, with D unclear. Trimming took 0 bases from V and 7 from J, leaving 13 bases between them. Germline CDR1 is SGDLS and CDR2 is YYNGEE. The CDR3 has 14 amino acids. In DNA form, the CDR3 reads TGTGCCAGCAGCGTAGAGGAGGGATGGCTTGGCTACACCTTC. Amino acid sequence: CASSVEEGWLGYTF.

This chain connects TRBV7-2 to TRBJ2-3, with D possibly being TRBD2 (5 bases). The V gene lost 4 bases and the J gene lost 4 bases, with 9 bases spanning the gap. The CDR3 has 13 residues. Germline V gene lookup returns CDR1 SGHTA and CDR2 FQGNSA. In DNA form, the CDR3 reads TGTGCCAGCAGCTCAACTAGGGCAGATACGCAGTATTTT. Encoded protein: CASSSTRADTQYF.

The J gene is TRBJ2-7, the V gene TRBV6-5; TRBD1 matches 7 bases. In germline, CDR1 is MNHEY, CDR2 SVGAGI. This CDR3 region has 14 residues. Trimming removed 0 bases from V and 4 bases from J; junction bases left unmatched: 3. CDR3 DNA: TGTGCCAGCAGTTACTCGCTGACAGGGTACGAGCAGTACTTC. It codes for CASSYSLTGYEQYF.

This chain uses TRBV19 with TRBJ1-1, with 9 bases fitting TRBD1. V dropped 6 bases and J dropped 2; count of bases not matched to a gene: 4. CDR3 size: 14 residues. Germline CDR1 LNHDA, CDR2 SQIVND (reference sequence). CDR3 in amino acids: CASSQGQGNTEAFF. The CDR3 nucleotides are TGTGCCAGTAGCCAGGGACAGGGAAACACTGAAGCTTTCTTT.

The V call is TRBV10-3, the J call TRBJ1-5; D is unclear. The CDR3 has 13 residues. Germline V gene lookup returns CDR1 ENHRY and CDR2 SYGVKD. The V and J ends lost 6 bases and 3 bases respectively, with 9 bases between them. The DNA of the CDR3 is TGTGCCATCAGCATGGCCGACAATCAGCCCCAGCATTTT. Translation gives CAISMADNQPQHF.

This chain connects TRBV7-3 to TRBJ2-1, with 9 bases fitting TRBD1. Trimming cost V 2 bases and J 4 bases; bases outside gene matches: 6. The length of the CDR3 is 16 residues. The germline gives CDR1 SGHTA, CDR2 FQGTGA. The CDR3 sequence: CASSLSSGTGYNEQFF. CDR3 sequence (DNA): TGTGCCAGCAGCTTATCGTCCGGGACAGGGTACAATGAGCAGTTCTTC.

This chain links TRBV15 with TRBJ2-1; 12 bases match TRBD2. Germline V gene data show CDR1 as LNHNV and CDR2 as YYDKDF (reference sequence). The CDR3 is 17 amino acids. Trimming cost V 2 bases and J 8 bases; bases outside gene matches: 10. This chain's CDR3 is CATSRRRGTSGSDEQFF. The CDR3 nucleotides are TGTGCCACCAGCAGACGTCGGGGGACTAGCGGGTCCGATGAGCAGTTCTTC.

This clone was seen just once. This chain uses TRBV25-1 with TRBJ2-7; TRBD1 is a possible D gene (5 bases). CDR3 size: 16 residues. V dropped 2 bases and J dropped 0 bases, with 14 bases sitting between them. CDR1 and CDR2 from the germline V gene are MGHDK and SYGVNS. The CDR3: CASSEIQGKSSYEQYF. The CDR3 DNA sequence: TGTGCCAGCAGTGAAATTCAGGGAAAGAGCTCCTACGAGCAGTACTTC.

The chain recombines TRBV21-1 with TRBJ2-5. TRBV21-1 is labeled a pseudogene. There are 18 residues in the CDR3. CDR3 nucleotides: TGTGCCAGCAGCAAAGAGTCCTCCTCATATTCGTACCAAGAGACCCAGTACTTC. This encodes CASSKESSSYSYQETQYF.

J is TRBJ2-3 and V is TRBV9; 13 nucleotides align to TRBD2. CDR1 is SGDLS and CDR2 is YYNGEE in the germline V gene. The CDR3 covers 16 residues. Trimming cost V 2 bases and J 4 bases; bases outside gene matches: 4. CDR3 in amino acids: CASSVSGTSGADTQYF. The CDR3 DNA reads as TGTGCCAGCAGCGTGTCCGGGACTAGCGGGGCAGATACGCAGTATTTT.

This clone occurred once. V gene TRBV7-8 combines with J gene TRBJ1-5; D not resolved. Germline V CDR1 and CDR2: SGHVS, FQNEAQ. The CDR3 runs to 14 residues. Trimming removed 7 bases from V and 3 bases from J, with 13 bases in between. The CDR3 DNA reads as TGTGCCAGCACCCCAGACCGGTACAATCAGCCCCAGCATTTT. It translates to CASTPDRYNQPQHF.

V is TRBV7-2 and J is TRBJ1-4; TRBD1 matches at 8 bases. Germline values: CDR1 SGHTA, CDR2 FQGNSA. The CDR3 consists of 16 residues. J gave up 8 bases and V 2 bases, and 10 bases lay outside the gene matches. DNA for the CDR3: TGTGCCAGCAGCTTAAGGCTTGTGACAGGGGAAGAAAAACTGTTTTTT. This translates into CASSLRLVTGEEKLFF.